The 9 T cell receptor beta chains below all came from one sample that was sequenced in a study of blood T cell repertoires in COVID-19 (dated by TCRdb to 2020 to 2021). The library was prepared using the immunoSEQ multiplex PCR assay. The table comes from immuneACCESS by way of TCRdb, which keeps in-frame sequences with V and J called. Part of the clones is missing from these tables; in studies checked, under half for an unresolved V gene and the rest for unknown reasons. The sample data list about 190,000 clones, and around 85% of these were observed just once. 13% of the sample rests with the top ten. Specimen: peripheral blood. These receptors were obtained from a man aged 50-59 years who had recovered from COVID-19.

V is TRBV7-9 and J is TRBJ2-3, with D unclear. The V and J ends lost 4 bases and 0 bases respectively, with 5 bases between them. Germline V lookup: CDR1 SEHNR, CDR2 FQNEAQ (reference sequence). The CDR3 loop spans 13 amino acids. The CDR3 DNA sequence: TGTGCCAGCAGCTCCACTAGCACAGATACGCAGTATTTT. It encodes CASSSTSTDTQYF.

J is TRBJ2-1 and V is TRBV6-2 or TRBV6-3; no clear D gene. The CDR3 length is 11 residues. Germline V lookup: CDR1 MNHEY, CDR2 SVGEGT. V was clipped by 3 bases and J by 8 bases, with 5 bases between them. CDR3 sequence (DNA): TGTGCCAGCAGTTATTTCGATGAGCAGTTCTTC. Translated: CASSYFDEQFF.

V is TRBV14 and J is TRBJ2-2, with 7 bases matching TRBD2. The V gene's germline CDR1 is SGHDN and CDR2 FVKESK. The CDR3 loop spans 16 amino acids. V lost 0 bases, J lost 4 bases, and 5 bases stayed unmatched. The CDR3, as DNA: TGTGCCAGCAGCCAAGAACTCGGGGGGATCACCGGGGAGCTGTTTTTT. Residues: CASSQELGGITGELFF.

This chain links TRBV6-2 or TRBV6-3 with TRBJ1-2, with 7 bases matching TRBD1. The CDR3 has 12 residues. The germline gives CDR1 MNHEY, CDR2 SVGEGT. The V and J ends lost 1 base and 14 bases, in that order; junction bases with no gene match: 7. The CDR3 loop reads CASSYFRQGSTF. In nucleotides, the CDR3 is TGTGCCAGCAGTTACTTTCGACAGGGTAGTACCTTC.

The chain couples TRBV11-1 to TRBJ2-7; unclear D gene. The CDR3 covers 14 residues. Germline values: CDR1 SGHAT, CDR2 FQDESV (reference sequence). Trimming cost V 3 bases and J 6 bases, with 15 bases left between them. The CDR3 sequence: CASSLVNSMGEQYF. CDR3 nucleotide sequence: TGTGCCAGCAGCTTGGTAAACAGTATGGGCGAGCAGTACTTC.

Points on this clone: The sample holds other DNA sequences that translate to the same CDR3. This sequence joins TRBV7-2 and TRBJ2-7, with TRBD2 matching over 7 bases. The V segment lost 0 bases and the J segment 1 base; nucleotides outside the gene matches: 0. The CDR3 is 14 amino acids. Per the germline V gene, CDR1 is SGHTA and CDR2 is FQGNSA. The CDR3 region is CASSLAAGSYEQYF. The CDR3 DNA sequence: TGTGCCAGCAGCTTAGCAGCGGGATCCTACGAGCAGTACTTC.

The chain is built from TRBV2 and TRBJ2-5, with 9 bases fitting TRBD1. V was clipped by 5 bases and J by 4 bases; unmatched bases: 8. CDR3 length: 15 residues. CDR1 is SNHLY and CDR2 is FYNNEI in the germline V gene. This CDR3 is CASSTGGYARETQYF. Written as DNA, the CDR3 is TGTGCCAGCAGTACAGGGGGCTATGCCAGAGAGACCCAGTACTTC.

This clone appeared a few times. The CDR3 DNA follows: TGTGCCAGCAGTGAAGTGGGACAGGGGATCGGCTACACCTTC. It codes for CASSEVGQGIGYTF. The chain has TRBV2 and TRBJ1-2; 10 bases fit TRBD1. The V gene end was trimmed by 1 base and the J gene end by 8 bases; junction bases not matched to a gene: 4. The CDR3 loop spans 14 amino acids. CDR1 is SNHLY and CDR2 is FYNNEI in the germline V gene.

V and J are TRBV11-3 and TRBJ2-1, with D maybe TRBD2 (6 bases). The CDR3 covers 15 residues. CDR1 and CDR2 (germline): SGHNT, YENEEA. Trimming pared 1 base from V and 2 bases from J, leaving 9 bases between. The CDR3 reads CASSLGGVAYNEQFF. The CDR3 region has the DNA TGTGCCAGCAGCTTAGGGGGGGTCGCCTACAATGAGCAGTTCTTC.